The present entry profiles one T cell receptor (beta chain) with its context. Its specificity is not known. The record originates from a study of cytomegalovirus exposure and HLA in healthy donors. Overall study context: Researchers previously reported finding just under 120 million unique TCR beta sequences from approximately 190 million T cells.

Whole-study results and caveats: Generally TCR sequences proved uncommon, though certain public TCRs appeared in numerous donors. An Asian-associated ancestry cluster reportedly showed fewer N-insertions than the roughly 670-donor mean in a later analysis. The investigators catalogued about 170 TCR beta chains as cytomegalovirus-associated.

Trimming shortened V by 5 bases and J by 5 bases, and 9 bases separated the two germline ends. This CDR3 is 12 amino acids long. Germline values: CDR1 MNHEY, CDR2 SVGAGI. Both 60 Vbeta primers and 13 Jbeta primers went into the PCR. Profiled with immunoSEQ multiplex PCR; TCRdb holds only in-frame clones, not every one. The sample lists under 150,000 clones; about 78% were seen once. Sample: PBMCs. The TCR was taken from a human donor in good health. V gene TRBV6-5 combines with J gene TRBJ1-1; a weak D match, TRBD1 (5 bases). The CDR3 spells CASSGTPTEAFF. CDR3 in DNA: TGTGCCAGCAGTGGGACTCCGACTGAAGCTTTCTTT.